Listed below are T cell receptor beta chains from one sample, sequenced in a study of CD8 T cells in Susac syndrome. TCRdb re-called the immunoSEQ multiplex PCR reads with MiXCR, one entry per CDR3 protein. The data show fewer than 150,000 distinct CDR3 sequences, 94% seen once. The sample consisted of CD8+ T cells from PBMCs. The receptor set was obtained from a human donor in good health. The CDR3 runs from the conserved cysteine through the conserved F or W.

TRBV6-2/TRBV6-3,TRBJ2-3,CASSYWREGTDTQYF
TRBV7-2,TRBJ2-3,CASSGGSTSADTQYF
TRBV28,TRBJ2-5,CASSLGGAQETQYF
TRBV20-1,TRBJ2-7,CSAARLSSYEQYF
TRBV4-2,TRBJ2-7,CASSDGLGNYEQYF
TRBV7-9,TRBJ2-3,CASSFVGTDTQYF
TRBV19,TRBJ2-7,CASSTGVGPSYEQYF
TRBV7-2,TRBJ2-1,CASSFRSGAFGSYNEQFF
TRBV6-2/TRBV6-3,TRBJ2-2,CASTILRRSRDTGELFF
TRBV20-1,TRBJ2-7,CSATPRQGRHEQYF
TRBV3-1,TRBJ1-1,CASSHSGIRSGAEAFF
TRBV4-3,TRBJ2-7,CASSQEGLGNYEQYF
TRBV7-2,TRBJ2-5,CASSPPGLGEETQYF
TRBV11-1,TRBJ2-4,CASSDRNIQYF
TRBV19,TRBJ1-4,CASKFQGGDEKLFF
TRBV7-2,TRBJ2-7,CASSFSVEQYF
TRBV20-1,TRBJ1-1,CSAEIRVVNTEAFF
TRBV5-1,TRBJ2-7,CASSLEAEQYF
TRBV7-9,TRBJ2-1,CASSRTVDEQFF
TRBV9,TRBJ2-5,CASSVDSEETQYF
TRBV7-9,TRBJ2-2,CASSFLDRANTGELFF
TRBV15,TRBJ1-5,CATSPGEGDSNQPQHF
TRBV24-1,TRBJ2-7,CATSETREVAEQYF
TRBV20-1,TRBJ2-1,CRPLTSGGYNEQFF
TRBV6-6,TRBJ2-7,CASSYSVPSYEQYF
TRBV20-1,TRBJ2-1,CSASSGLAYNEQFF
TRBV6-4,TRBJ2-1,CASSPGTTYNEQFF